These 19 T cell receptor beta chains originate from one sample sequenced in a study of T cell repertoires in aging, cancer and after chemotherapy. A mixed TRB-A/B primer pool amplified rearranged TRB by multiplex touch-down PCR. Each CDR3 protein gets one entry after TCRdb re-called the multiplex PCR reads with MiXCR. This table holds some 5,000 distinct CDR3 sequences, 20% to 25% found once. The template was genomic DNA from peripheral blood, not RNA. Sequenced sample: blood. These receptors all stem from a human donor with a blood cancer.

V is TRBV20-1 and J is TRBJ2-1, with 13 nucleotides matching TRBD2. The CDR3 is 13 amino acids. Germline CDR1 is DFQATT and CDR2 is SNEGSKA (reference sequence). Germline trimming cut 5 bases from V and 15 bases from J; bases unmatched to any gene: 10. The CDR3 region has the DNA TGCAGTGCTCCTACCCCAGGACTAGCGGGGGTGTTCTTC. Encoded protein: CSAPTPGLAGVFF.

This clonotype is medium-sized by share. The chain links TRBV6-1 to TRBJ2-1; 11 nucleotides line up with TRBD2. This CDR3 is built from 15 residues. V gave up 7 bases and J gave up 6 bases; unmatched junction bases: 8. Germline lookup yields CDR1 MNHNS and CDR2 SASEGT. The chain's CDR3 is CASTPSGGPINEQFF. The CDR3 coding sequence is TGTGCCAGCACCCCTAGCGGGGGGCCCATCAATGAGCAGTTCTTC.

The chain has TRBV6-5 and TRBJ1-2; 7 bases align to TRBD1. Germline V CDR1 and CDR2: MNHEY, SVGAGI. With V trimmed by 5 bases and J by 0 bases, 6 bases remained unmatched. This CDR3 is 15 amino acids long. CDR3 DNA: TGTGCCAGCAGTGAGTACAGGGGAGCTAACTATGGCTACACCTTC. The encoded protein is CASSEYRGANYGYTF.

V is TRBV2 and J is TRBJ1-5; D call uncertain. CDR3 length: 12 amino acids. Germline V gene data show CDR1 as SNHLY and CDR2 as FYNNEI. V lost 4 bases and J lost 4, with 5 bases in between. CDR3 DNA: TGTGCCAGCAGTGGCAGGAATCAGCCCCAGCATTTT. It encodes CASSGRNQPQHF. The full variable domain, its missing parts supplied by reference TRBV2 and TRBJ1-5, is EPEVTQTPSHQVTQMGQEVILRCVPISNHLYFYWYRQILGQKVEFLVSFYNNEISEKSEIFDDQFSVERPDGSNFTLKIRSTKLEDSAMYFCASSGRNQPQHFGDGTRLSIL.

By share, this clonotype counts as medium-sized. This chain connects TRBV7-6 to TRBJ2-5, with TRBD2 matching over 8 bases. V lost 5 bases to trimming and J lost 4 bases; unmatched junction nucleotides: 9. The CDR3 consists of 15 residues. From germline, CDR1 is SGHVS and CDR2 FNYEAQ. The CDR3 here is CASSPRGGPGETQYF. CDR3 coding DNA: TGTGCCAGCAGCCCCCGGGGGGGGCCTGGAGAGACCCAGTACTTC.

By its share, this clonotype is medium-sized. This chain links TRBV5-4 with TRBJ2-3, with TRBD2 matching 11 bases. J gave up 4 bases and V 6 bases, and 10 bases lay outside the gene matches. Germline CDR1 reads SGHNT; CDR2 reads YYREEE (reference sequence). The CDR3 consists of 16 residues. The CDR3 nucleotides read TGTGCCAGCAAAAAGACTAGCGGGGCAGGGGCAGATACGCAGTATTTT. Its translation: CASKKTSGAGADTQYF.

This clonotype is judged medium-sized. V usage is TRBV19 and J usage is TRBJ2-3, with D unresolved. Germline values: CDR1 LNHDA, CDR2 SQIVND (reference sequence). The CDR3 sequence is 11 residues long. The V and J ends lost 3 bases and 8 bases respectively, with 6 bases between them. CDR3 in amino acids: CASSIKGTQYF. DNA for the CDR3: TGTGCCAGTAGTATTAAGGGTACGCAGTATTTT. Full variable domain (rest looked up from reference TRBV19 and TRBJ2-3): DGGITQSPKYLFRKEGQNVTLSCEQNLNHDAMYWYRQDPGQGLRLIYYSQIVNDFQKGDIAEGYSVSREKKESFPLTVTSAQKNPTAFYLCASSIKGTQYFGPGTRLTVL.

This chain connects TRBV29-1 to TRBJ2-7, with 12 bases fitting TRBD1. Germline loops: CDR1 SQVTM, CDR2 ANQGSEA. This CDR3 region has 12 residues. The V segment lost 7 bases and the J segment 7 bases; nucleotides outside the gene matches: 5. CDR3 coding DNA: TGCAGCGCACCGGGACAGGGGGCGGAGCAGTACTTC. It is translated as CSAPGQGAEQYF.

Relative to its sample, this clonotype is medium-sized. The genes are TRBV27 and TRBJ2-1; 8 bases match TRBD1. The CDR3 covers 15 residues. Germline CDR1 MNHEY, CDR2 SMNVEV (reference sequence). The junction had 2 bases not matched to a gene; V was cut back by 2 bases and J by 2 bases. The CDR3 DNA reads TGTGCCAGCAGTTTAGACAGGGGTCCCTACAATGAGCAGTTCTTC. It translates to CASSLDRGPYNEQFF.

Judged by abundance, this clonotype is medium-sized. This CDR3 is CASSSGGAGANVLTF. The CDR3 DNA follows: TGTGCCAGCAGTTCAGGGGGGGCTGGGGCCAACGTCCTGACTTTC. This rearrangement joins TRBV6-5 to TRBJ2-6; D could derive from TRBD1 or TRBD2 (7 bases each). Trimming removed 4 bases from V and 2 bases from J, with 9 bases in between. Per the germline V gene, CDR1 is MNHEY and CDR2 is SVGAGI. The CDR3 spans 15 residues.

The chain is built from TRBV6-6 and TRBJ1-5, with 7 bases matching TRBD1. This CDR3 is built from 19 residues. With 2 bases clipped from V and 2 bases from J, the junction kept 15 bases outside the gene matches. The germline V gene encodes CDR1 MNHNY and CDR2 SVGAGI (reference sequence). The CDR3 here is CASSYLGTVSKVGNQPQHF. Here the CDR3 DNA reads TGTGCCAGCAGTTACCTCGGGACAGTATCCAAGGTGGGCAATCAGCCCCAGCATTTT.

The rearrangement joins TRBV7-2 to TRBJ1-2; D remains ambiguous. V lost 1 base to trimming and J lost 8 bases, with 17 bases between them. Looked up from germline, CDR1 is SGHTA and CDR2 is FQGNSA. The CDR3 is 15 amino acids. CDR3 DNA: TGTGCCAGCAGCTTAGTTTCCTCCGATCGAGGGGGCTACACCTTC. This gives the protein CASSLVSSDRGGYTF.

In this sample, this clonotype is medium-sized. V is TRBV5-6 and J is TRBJ1-3; a possible D gene is TRBD1 (5 bases). The CDR3 is 14 amino acids. V lost 7 bases and J lost 1, with 12 bases in between. The germline CDR1 and CDR2 sequences are SGHDT and YYEEEE. The CDR3 reads CASQMKGSGNTIYF. The DNA for the CDR3 is TGTGCCAGCCAAATGAAGGGGTCTGGAAACACCATATATTTT.

By frequency in the sample, this clonotype is medium-sized (0.01 to 0.1%). The chain carries TRBV6-5 and TRBJ1-5, with D uncertain. The CDR3 spans 13 residues. Germline CDR1 reads MNHEY; CDR2 reads SVGAGI. Between the trimmed V and J ends, which lost 6 bases and 3 bases, there was a span of 9 bases. CDR3 nucleotide sequence: TGTGCCAGCAGCTGGACCATCAATCAGCCCCAGCATTTT. Its translation is CASSWTINQPQHF.

In its sample, this clonotype ranks as medium-sized. The chain links TRBV7-2 to TRBJ1-6; no clear D. V lost 6 bases and J lost 10, with 19 bases in between. The CDR3 covers 15 residues. From germline, CDR1 is SGHTA and CDR2 FQGNSA. CDR3 residues: CASREPSLGLSPLHF. DNA of the CDR3: TGTGCCAGCAGGGAGCCCTCGTTAGGGTTGTCACCCCTCCACTTT.

Within the sample, this clonotype is medium-sized. The V gene is TRBV30, the J gene TRBJ2-1; no firm D call. V dropped 0 bases and J dropped 7 bases, with 10 bases sitting between them. The germline gives CDR1 GTSNPN, CDR2 SVGIG (reference sequence). The CDR3 covers 13 residues. This chain's CDR3 is CAWSVQSLNEQFF. Written as DNA, the CDR3 is TGTGCCTGGAGTGTACAGAGTCTGAATGAGCAGTTCTTC.

The rearrangement joins TRBV6-2 or TRBV6-3 to TRBJ2-7; 9 bases match TRBD1. This CDR3 contains 14 residues. The V gene's germline CDR1 is MNHEY and CDR2 SVGEGT. Losses at the gene ends were 5 bases for V and 3 bases for J; bases not matched to a gene: 5. For the CDR3, the DNA is TGTGCCAGCAGTAAGGACAGGGGAAACTACGAGCAGTACTTC. Amino acids: CASSKDRGNYEQYF.

This clonotype is termed medium-sized. The chain joins TRBV19 to TRBJ1-2; 8 bases align to TRBD1. J was trimmed by 8 bases and V by 6 bases; bases with no gene match: 5. The CDR3 extends over 12 amino acids. The germline gives CDR1 LNHDA, CDR2 SQIVND (reference sequence). The chain's CDR3 is CASRTTGDGYTF. CDR3 nucleotide sequence: TGTGCCAGTAGAACGACAGGGGACGGCTACACCTTC.

This clonotype has more than one count but fewer than ten. The rearrangement uses TRBV5-8 and TRBJ2-3, with 7 bases fitting TRBD1. Germline CDR1 SGHTS, CDR2 YDEGEE. This CDR3 has 19 residues. Trimming took 3 bases from V and 0 from J; bases not matched to a gene: 16. CDR3 region: CASSSGTEPTPASTDTQYF. CDR3 in DNA: TGTGCCAGCAGCTCCGGGACAGAGCCTACACCGGCCAGCACAGATACGCAGTATTTT.